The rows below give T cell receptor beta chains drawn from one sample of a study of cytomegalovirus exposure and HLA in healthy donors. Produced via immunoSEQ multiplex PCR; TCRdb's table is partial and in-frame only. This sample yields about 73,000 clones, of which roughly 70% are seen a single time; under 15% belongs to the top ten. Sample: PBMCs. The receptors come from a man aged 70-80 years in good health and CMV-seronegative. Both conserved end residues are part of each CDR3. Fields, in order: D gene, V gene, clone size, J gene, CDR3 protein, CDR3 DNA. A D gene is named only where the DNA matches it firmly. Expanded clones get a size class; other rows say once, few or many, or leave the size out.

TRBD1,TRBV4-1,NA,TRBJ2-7,CASSPGQGSSYEQYF,TGCGCCAGCAGCCCGGGACAGGGAAGCTCCTACGAGCAGTACTTC
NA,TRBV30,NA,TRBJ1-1,CAWEVLNTEAFF,TGTGCCTGGGAGGTGTTGAACACTGAAGCTTTCTTT
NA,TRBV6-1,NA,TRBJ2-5,CASSVPGETQYF,TGTGCCAGCAGCGTGCCGGGGGAGACCCAGTACTTC
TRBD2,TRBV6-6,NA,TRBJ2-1,CATRQRRSGDEQFF,TGTGCCACCCGACAGCGGAGGAGCGGGGATGAGCAGTTCTTC
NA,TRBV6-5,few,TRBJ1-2,CASSPGNYGYTF,TGTGCCAGCAGTCCGGGTAACTATGGCTACACCTTC
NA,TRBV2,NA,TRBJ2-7,CASNRVQSYEQYF,TGTGCCAGTAACAGGGTCCAATCCTACGAGCAGTACTTC
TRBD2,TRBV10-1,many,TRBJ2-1,CASSPSGDNEQFF,TGCGCCAGCAGCCCTAGCGGGGACAATGAGCAGTTCTTC
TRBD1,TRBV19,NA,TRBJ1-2,CASSTPGGADYGYTF,TGTGCCAGTAGTACCCCAGGGGGCGCGGACTATGGCTACACCTTC
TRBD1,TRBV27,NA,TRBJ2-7,CASSLGTAYEQYF,TGTGCCAGCAGTTTAGGGACAGCCTACGAGCAGTACTTC
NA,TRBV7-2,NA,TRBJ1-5,CASSFATGNNQPQHF,TGTGCCAGCAGCTTTGCCACAGGGAACAATCAGCCCCAGCATTTT
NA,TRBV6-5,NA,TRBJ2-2,CASSYGGADTGELFF,TGTGCCAGCAGTTACGGCGGGGCGGACACCGGGGAGCTGTTTTTT
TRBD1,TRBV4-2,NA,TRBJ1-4,CATGAPNEKLFF,TGTGCTACAGGGGCGCCTAATGAAAAACTGTTTTTT
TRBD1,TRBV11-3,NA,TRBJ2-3,CASSSGTGRSDTQYF,TGTGCCAGCAGTTCCGGGACAGGGCGCTCAGATACGCAGTATTTT
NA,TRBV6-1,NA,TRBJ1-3,CASSGIAGSSGNTIYF,TGTGCCAGCAGTGGTATCGCAGGAAGCTCTGGAAACACCATATATTTT